This T cell receptor beta chain is drawn from a study of blood T cell repertoires in COVID-19 (dated by TCRdb to the early 2020s). Describing the broader study: The collaborator samples originated in the United States, Italy and Spain and spanned the acute and convalescent phases of COVID-19. HLA class I and class II types, where available, came from metadata supplied by the sample provider rather than from assay-based typing. Samples came from the ongoing ImmuneRACE study (first 160 participants) plus 1,254 subjects from 6 global collaborators. The repertoires were made available in a free public database intended to serve as a resource for research on the immune response to SARS-CoV-2. The sample metadata nearly always contained a de-identified subject ID, COVID-19 status, age in years and sex. Deeply sampled blood TCRbeta repertoires from subjects exposed to, actively infected with, or recovered from COVID-19 were included in the dataset. The prospective study material was composed of cDNA or gDNA derived from T cells, B-cell-depleted T cells, or PBMCs.

Points on this clone: Its antigen is currently not known. The sample holds no much larger clone one base away, and base qualities are not on file.

The research as a whole found: Clinical and demographic metadata were provided uncurated, with the amount varying by source and participant.

TCRbeta CDR3 regions were amplified from genomic DNA by means of the immunoSEQ Assay, a bias-controlled multiplex PCR. Turning to the authors' computational methods: The number of nucleated cells in each sample was estimated from the amplification of reference gene primers within the assay. Sequence reads were collapsed and filtered to measure the absolute abundance of every unique TCRbeta CDR3 rearrangement. For each sample, productive Simpson clonality was calculated by taking the square root of Simpson's diversity index across productive rearrangements. TCRdb took over this immuneACCESS table, retaining in-frame rearrangements with V and J assigned. Such tables are incomplete; in checked studies, under half of the missing clones stem from an unresolved V gene, and the remainder is unexplained. V, J and clone size were drawn from that table, and D and trimming were deduced from the DNA. For this sample the table gives some 300,000 clones, of which approximately 90% were detected only once. The ten largest make up about 4.2% of the sample.

Participants in the prospective study were aged roughly 18 to 100 years, lived in over 20 United States geographic areas, and enrolled through a virtual design. In the prospective study, cohorts were assigned on the basis of participant-reported clinical history obtained from a screening survey and a study questionnaire. A participant counted as exposed if, within 2 weeks of entering the study, that participant had been in contact with someone who had a PCR-confirmed or clinician-diagnosed COVID-19 case. Each participant in the prospective study had whole blood, serum and a nasopharyngeal or oropharyngeal swab collected by mobile phlebotomists. Over a roughly 2-month period, participants in the prospective study had the option of providing additional blood draws and questionnaires. Blood samples from the prospective study were shipped frozen or at room temperature prior to DNA extraction. V is clipped by 3 bases and J by 0 bases, and the sequence between their germline boundaries is 10 bases long. Including the terminal cysteine and phenylalanine, the CDR3 comprises 15 residues. This entry keeps only the CDR3 DNA: 45 bases, framed from base 1. CDR1 and CDR2, looked up from the germline V gene (reference sequence), are LGHDT and YNNKEL.

The sequence came from a woman aged 30 to 39 who had been exposed to COVID-19. The specimen sequenced was PBMCs or T cells enriched from blood (not recorded which). The chain is assembled from TRBV3-1 (or the pseudogene TRBV3-2) and TRBJ2-3, with the D gene call left open. CDR3 sequence: CASSQGDISTDTQYF. The nucleotide sequence is TGTGCCAGCAGCCAGGGTGACATTAGCACAGATACGCAGTATTTT.